A single T cell receptor (beta chain) is shown here with its context. Study processing details: Reference gene primer amplification yielded estimated nucleated cell counts. Clones were read by immunoSEQ multiplex PCR, and TCRdb kept only the in-frame ones, dropping some. V and J calls and clone size are those listed in that table; D and trimming were worked out from the DNA. Of some 150,000 clones listed, around 83% are singletons. This sample is drawn from a study of blood T cell repertoires in COVID-19. For the study at large: The origin of the acute and convalescent COVID-19 samples was the United States, Italy and Spain. T cells, B-cell-depleted T cells, or PBMCs provided the cDNA or gDNA that served as material.

Trimming removed 4 bases from V and 2 bases from J, with 6 bases in between. The CDR3 is 13 residues long. Per germline, CDR1 MNHEY and CDR2 SMNVEV (reference sequence). Sequencing was carried out using peripheral blood. The chain couples TRBV27 to TRBJ1-5; D uncertain. This TCR was recovered from a man aged 35 to 55 with acute or convalescent COVID-19. The CDR3 sequence: CASSYGGNQPQHF. In DNA form, the CDR3 reads TGTGCCAGCAGTTACGGGGGCAATCAGCCCCAGCATTTT.